The present T cell receptor beta chain was sequenced within a study of shared clonotypes between healthy human individuals. This CDR3 has 14 amino acids. The ends lost 7 bases at V and 1 base at J; junction bases unmatched: 4. CDR1 is SQVTM and CDR2 is ANQGSEA in the germline V gene. The authors distributed each subset's genomic DNA evenly over several immunoSEQ plates. Ten immunoSEQ deep assay plates were used to sequence the DNA of unsorted PBMCs. Sequencing used immunoSEQ multiplex PCR; TCRdb keeps in-frame clones, though not all of them. In the table there are approximately 500,000 clones, about 85% of which are singletons.

The V call is TRBV29-1, the J call TRBJ2-3; TRBD2 agrees at 11 bases. The receptor comes from a woman aged 40 to 49 in good health. Some clones in this sample may be carry-over from other donors' samples. Sequencing was carried out using PBMCs. The CDR3 region has the DNA TGCAGCGCCACGGGACTAGCGGGCACAGATACGCAGTATTTT. It specifies CSATGLAGTDTQYF.